Shown below are 15 T cell receptor beta chains from a single sample sequenced in a study of cytomegalovirus exposure and HLA in healthy donors. Method: immunoSEQ multiplex PCR; TCRdb's copy keeps in-frame clones and lacks some. The table has about 130,000 clones, nearly 90% seen once. Sequenced sample: PBMCs. These TCRs come from a woman aged 18-29 years in good health and CMV-seropositive.

The chain is built from TRBV5-4 and TRBJ1-2; TRBD1 agrees at 11 bases. CDR3 length: 15 amino acids. J gave up 4 bases and V 2 bases, and 4 bases lay outside the gene matches. Germline CDR1 is SGHNT and CDR2 is YYREEE (reference sequence). CDR3: CASSFGQGAGYGYTF. CDR3 DNA sequence: TGTGCCAGCAGCTTCGGACAGGGGGCTGGCTATGGCTACACCTTC.

Only one count was recorded for this clone. The V gene is TRBV28, the J gene TRBJ1-2; the match to TRBD1 covers 9 bases. From germline, CDR1 is MDHEN and CDR2 SYDVKM. The J segment lost 4 bases and the V segment lost 4 bases, leaving 16 bases of the junction unmatched. CDR3 length equals 18 residues. CDR3 sequence reads: CASSSRPGQGPRVYGYTF. CDR3 in DNA: TGTGCCAGCAGTTCTCGGCCGGGACAGGGTCCGCGAGTCTATGGCTACACCTTC.

The J gene is TRBJ1-2, the V gene TRBV10-3; 7 bases are a match to TRBD1. Trimming removed 2 bases from V and 6 bases from J; junction bases left unmatched: 3. The CDR3 has 13 amino acids. Germline V lookup: CDR1 ENHRY, CDR2 SYGVKD. The DNA for the CDR3 is TGTGCCATCAGTGAGCCAGGGGGGAATGGCTACACCTTC. It translates to CAISEPGGNGYTF.

The rearrangement links TRBV5-1 to TRBJ1-4, with D unclear. CDR1 and CDR2 (germline): SGHRS, YFSETQ. The CDR3 covers 14 residues. The V gene lost 2 bases and the J gene lost 4 bases, with 9 bases spanning the gap. The CDR3: CASSFGLDNEKLFF. DNA for the CDR3: TGCGCCAGCAGCTTCGGACTGGATAATGAAAAACTGTTTTTT.

The V call is TRBV28, the J call TRBJ2-7; possibly TRBD1 for D (6 bases). Germline values: CDR1 MDHEN, CDR2 SYDVKM. V lost 6 bases and J 6 bases, leaving 24 bases between the germline ends. The CDR3 spans 16 residues. The CDR3 reads CASRTVRGLQRVEQYF. Written as DNA, the CDR3 is TGTGCCAGCAGAACCGTCAGGGGCCTCCAGAGGGTCGAGCAGTACTTC.

V usage is TRBV6-6 and J usage is TRBJ1-5, with D possibly being TRBD1 (5 bases). This CDR3 contains 14 residues. CDR1 and CDR2 (germline): MNHNY, SVGAGI (reference sequence). Trimming cost V 2 bases and J 7 bases, with 12 bases left between them. This CDR3 reads CASSYTGTLQPQHF. In DNA form, the CDR3 reads TGTGCCAGCAGTTACACAGGAACTTTGCAGCCCCAGCATTTT.

The J gene is TRBJ2-7, the V gene TRBV4-1; 8 bases are shared with TRBD2. V dropped 2 bases and J dropped 0; count of bases not matched to a gene: 9. CDR1 MGHRA and CDR2 YSYEKL come from the germline V gene. The CDR3 is made up of 17 amino acids. The CDR3 nucleotides are TGCGCCAGCAGCCAAATTGTTAGCGGGGAAAGCTCCTACGAGCAGTACTTC. Amino acids: CASSQIVSGESSYEQYF.

The chain joins TRBV2 to TRBJ2-7, with D maybe TRBD2 (5 bases). The CDR3 sequence is 15 residues long. CDR1 is SNHLY and CDR2 is FYNNEI in the germline V gene. Trimming pared 8 bases from V and 3 bases from J, leaving 20 bases between. CDR3 loop: CASLGATADYYEQYF. The CDR3 coding sequence is TGTGCCAGCCTTGGCGCGACGGCAGACTACTACGAGCAGTACTTC. Looking up the rest from reference TRBV2 and TRBJ2-7 gives the full variable domain: EPEVTQTPSHQVTQMGQEVILRCVPISNHLYFYWYRQILGQKVEFLVSFYNNEISEKSEIFDDQFSVERPDGSNFTLKIRSTKLEDSAMYFCASLGATADYYEQYFGPGTRLTVT.

The chain joins TRBV6-5 to TRBJ1-6; maybe TRBD1 (6 bases). Trimming removed 6 bases at V and 3 bases at J, with 12 bases between. The length of the CDR3 is 15 residues. Germline V gene lookup returns CDR1 MNHEY and CDR2 SVGAGI. The CDR3 nucleotides are TGTGCCAGCAGCGGGGGGGGCTTCTATAATTCACCCCTCCACTTT. Amino acid sequence: CASSGGGFYNSPLHF.

The rearrangement joins TRBV4-1 to TRBJ2-3; tentatively, D is TRBD2 (5 bases). Germline-derived CDR1 and CDR2 are MGHRA and YSYEKL. The CDR3 spans 15 residues. V was clipped by 2 bases and J by 4 bases, with 13 bases between them. For the CDR3, the DNA is TGCGCCAGCAGCCAAAAACCGGGGTCCGCAGATACGCAGTATTTT. Amino acid sequence: CASSQKPGSADTQYF.

The genes are TRBV18 and TRBJ2-6; a weak D match, TRBD1 (6 bases). Per the germline V gene, CDR1 is KGHSH and CDR2 is LQKENI. V was cut by 6 bases and J by 0 bases, with 15 bases left in between. This CDR3 is built from 17 residues. DNA of the CDR3: TGTGCCAGCTCCCTCACGACAGGCGACTCTGGGGCCAACGTCCTGACTTTC. Translated: CASSLTTGDSGANVLTF.

The rearrangement joins TRBV7-9 to TRBJ1-2; 10 bases agree with TRBD1. The V gene end was trimmed by 6 bases and the J gene end by 6 bases; junction bases not matched to a gene: 10. This CDR3 comprises 15 residues. The germline CDR1 and CDR2 sequences are SEHNR and FQNEAQ (reference sequence). CDR3 amino acids: CASRRNPGTGDGYTF. CDR3 nucleotides: TGTGCCAGCAGGCGTAACCCCGGGACAGGGGATGGCTACACCTTC. The variable domain in full, completed from reference TRBV7-9 and TRBJ1-2, reads DTGVSQNPRHKITKRGQNVTFRCDPISEHNRLYWYRQTLGQGPEFLTYFQNEAQLEKSRLLSDRFSAERPKGSFSTLEIQRTEQGDSAMYLCASRRNPGTGDGYTFGSGTRLTVV.

The chain employs TRBV19 and TRBJ2-7; 14 bases match TRBD2. Trimming removed 4 bases from V and 4 bases from J; junction bases left unmatched: 6. The germline V gene has CDR1 LNHDA and CDR2 SQIVND (reference sequence). CDR3 size: 16 residues. CDR3 protein: CASSTRLAGGMYEQYF. CDR3 nucleotide sequence: TGTGCCAGTAGTACCCGACTAGCGGGGGGGATGTACGAGCAGTACTTC.

The chain joins TRBV6-5 to TRBJ2-7; 10 nucleotides line up with TRBD2. Germline V gene sequence: CDR1 MNHEY, CDR2 SVGAGI. Trimming at V came to 6 bases and at J to 3 bases, leaving 8 bases not matched to a gene. The CDR3 consists of 15 residues. CDR3 loop: CASRQGLAEYYEQYF. CDR3 bases: TGTGCCAGCAGACAAGGACTAGCGGAGTACTACGAGCAGTACTTC.

The chain carries TRBV7-9 and TRBJ2-2, with D uncertain. Germline CDR1 is SEHNR and CDR2 is FQNEAQ (reference sequence). The CDR3 length is 12 residues. The V end lost 10 bases, the J end lost 2 bases, and 8 bases lay between the germline ends. The CDR3 loop reads CAKRLNTGELFF. The CDR3 nucleotides read TGTGCCAAACGACTCAACACCGGGGAGCTGTTTTTT. Full variable domain (missing parts from reference TRBV7-9 and TRBJ2-2): DTGVSQNPRHKITKRGQNVTFRCDPISEHNRLYWYRQTLGQGPEFLTYFQNEAQLEKSRLLSDRFSAERPKGSFSTLEIQRTEQGDSAMYLCAKRLNTGELFFGEGSRLTVL.